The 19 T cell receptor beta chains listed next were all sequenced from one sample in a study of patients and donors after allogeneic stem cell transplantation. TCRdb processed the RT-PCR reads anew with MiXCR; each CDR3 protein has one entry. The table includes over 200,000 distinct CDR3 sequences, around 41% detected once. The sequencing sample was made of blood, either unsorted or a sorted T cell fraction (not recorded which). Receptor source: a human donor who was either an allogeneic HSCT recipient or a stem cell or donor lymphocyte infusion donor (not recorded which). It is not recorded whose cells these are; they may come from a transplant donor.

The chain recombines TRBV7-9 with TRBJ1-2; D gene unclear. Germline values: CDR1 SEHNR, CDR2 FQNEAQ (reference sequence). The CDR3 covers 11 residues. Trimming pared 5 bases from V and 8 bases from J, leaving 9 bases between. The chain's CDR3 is CASSHSRGYTF. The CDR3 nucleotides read TGTGCCAGCAGCCACTCACGAGGCTACACCTTC.

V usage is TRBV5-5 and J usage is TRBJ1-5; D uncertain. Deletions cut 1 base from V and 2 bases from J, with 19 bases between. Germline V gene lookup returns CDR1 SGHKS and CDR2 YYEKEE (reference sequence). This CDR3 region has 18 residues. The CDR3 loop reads CASSLLPADGVGNQPQHF. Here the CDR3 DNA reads TGTGCCAGCAGCTTGTTACCCGCCGACGGGGTGGGCAATCAGCCCCAGCATTTT.

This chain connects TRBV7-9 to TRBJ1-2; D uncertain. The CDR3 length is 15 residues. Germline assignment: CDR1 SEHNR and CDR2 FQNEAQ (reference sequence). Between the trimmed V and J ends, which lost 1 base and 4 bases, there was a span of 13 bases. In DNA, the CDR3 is TGTGCCAGCAGCTTAGAGGGCAGGCGCCTCTATGGCTACACCTTC. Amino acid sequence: CASSLEGRRLYGYTF.

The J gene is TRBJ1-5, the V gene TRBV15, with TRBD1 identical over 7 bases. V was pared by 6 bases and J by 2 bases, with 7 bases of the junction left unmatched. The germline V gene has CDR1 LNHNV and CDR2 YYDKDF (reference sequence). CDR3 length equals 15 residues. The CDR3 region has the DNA TGTGCCACCAGTGTAGGGGGCGCCGGCAATCAGCCCCAGCATTTT. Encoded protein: CATSVGGAGNQPQHF.

CDR3 nucleotide sequence: TGCGCCAGCAGCTTTTCGGAGGGTGCGGATCAGCCCCAGCATTTT. Translated: CASSFSEGADQPQHF. The J gene is TRBJ1-5, the V gene TRBV5-1; D uncertain. This CDR3 is built from 15 residues. The germline V and J ends were trimmed by 2 bases and 5 bases, with 14 bases remaining between them. Germline V gene sequence: CDR1 SGHRS, CDR2 YFSETQ.

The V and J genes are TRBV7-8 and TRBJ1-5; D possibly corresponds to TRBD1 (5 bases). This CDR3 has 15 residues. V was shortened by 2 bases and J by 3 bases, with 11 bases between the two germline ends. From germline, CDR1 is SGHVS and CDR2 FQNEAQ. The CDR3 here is CASSLTWDLNQPQHF. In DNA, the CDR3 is TGTGCCAGCAGCTTAACGTGGGACCTCAATCAGCCCCAGCATTTT. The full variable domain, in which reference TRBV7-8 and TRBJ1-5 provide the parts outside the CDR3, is GAGVSQSPRYKVAKRGQDVALRCDPISGHVSLFWYQQALGQGPEFLTYFQNEAQLDKSGLPSDRFFAERPEGSVSTLKIQRTQQEDSAVYLCASSLTWDLNQPQHFGDGTRLSIL.

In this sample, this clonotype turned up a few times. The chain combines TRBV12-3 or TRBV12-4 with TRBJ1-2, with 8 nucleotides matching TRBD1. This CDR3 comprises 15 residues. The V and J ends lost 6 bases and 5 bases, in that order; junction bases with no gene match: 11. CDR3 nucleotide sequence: TGTGCCAGCAGCAACCCACGGACAGGGTGGTATGGCTACACCTTC. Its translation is CASSNPRTGWYGYTF.

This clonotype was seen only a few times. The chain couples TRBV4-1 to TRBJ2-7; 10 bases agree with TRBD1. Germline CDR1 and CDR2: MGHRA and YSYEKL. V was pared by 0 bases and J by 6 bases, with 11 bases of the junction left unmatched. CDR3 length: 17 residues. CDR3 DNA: TGCGCCAGCAGCCAAGATAAGAGGCGACAGGGGGCCAGCGAGCAGTACTTC. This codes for CASSQDKRRQGASEQYF.

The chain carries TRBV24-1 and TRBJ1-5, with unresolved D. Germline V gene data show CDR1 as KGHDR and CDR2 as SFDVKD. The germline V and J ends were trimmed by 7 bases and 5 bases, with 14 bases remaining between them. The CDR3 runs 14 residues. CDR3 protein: CATRKQPGDQPQHF. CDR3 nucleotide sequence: TGTGCCACCAGGAAACAACCCGGGGATCAGCCCCAGCATTTT.

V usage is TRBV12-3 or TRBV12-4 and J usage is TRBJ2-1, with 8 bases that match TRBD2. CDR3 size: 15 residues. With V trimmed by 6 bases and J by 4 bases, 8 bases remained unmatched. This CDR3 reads CASRAPGGPYNEQFF. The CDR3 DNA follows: TGTGCCAGCAGGGCCCCGGGGGGGCCGTACAATGAGCAGTTCTTC.

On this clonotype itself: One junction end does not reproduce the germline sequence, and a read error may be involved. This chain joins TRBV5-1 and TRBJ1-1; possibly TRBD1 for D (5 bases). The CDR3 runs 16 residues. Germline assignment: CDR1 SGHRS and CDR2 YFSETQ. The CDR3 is CASSLGGGRRNTEAYF. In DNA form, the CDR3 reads TGCGCCAGCAGCTTGGGGGGCGGACGGCGGAACACTGAAGCTTACTTT.

The CDR3 sequence: CASSGGTRVFPNEQFF. CDR3 DNA: TGTGCCAGCTCAGGAGGGACCCGGGTCTTCCCCAATGAGCAGTTCTTC. This rearrangement joins TRBV18 to TRBJ2-1; D might be TRBD2 (6 bases). The CDR3 sequence is 16 residues long. With 5 bases removed from V and 6 bases from J, the gap between germline ends came to 20 bases. CDR1 and CDR2 (germline): KGHSH, LQKENI.

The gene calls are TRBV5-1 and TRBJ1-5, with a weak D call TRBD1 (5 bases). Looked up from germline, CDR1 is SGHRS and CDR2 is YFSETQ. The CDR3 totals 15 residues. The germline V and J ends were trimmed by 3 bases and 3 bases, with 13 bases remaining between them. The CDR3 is CASSWDGRANQPQHF. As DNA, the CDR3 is TGCGCCAGCAGCTGGGACGGCAGGGCCAATCAGCCCCAGCATTTT.

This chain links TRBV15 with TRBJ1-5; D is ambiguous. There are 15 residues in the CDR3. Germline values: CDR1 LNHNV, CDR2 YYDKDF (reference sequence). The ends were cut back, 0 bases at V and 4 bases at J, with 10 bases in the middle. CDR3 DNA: TGTGCCACCAGCAGAGATCCTACGGTAAATCAGCCCCAGCATTTT. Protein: CATSRDPTVNQPQHF.

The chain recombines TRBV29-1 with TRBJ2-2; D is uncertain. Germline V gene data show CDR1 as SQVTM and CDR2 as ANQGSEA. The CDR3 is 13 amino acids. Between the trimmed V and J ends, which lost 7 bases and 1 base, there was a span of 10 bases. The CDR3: CSGWARNTGELFF. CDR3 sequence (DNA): TGCAGCGGATGGGCCAGGAACACCGGGGAGCTGTTTTTT.

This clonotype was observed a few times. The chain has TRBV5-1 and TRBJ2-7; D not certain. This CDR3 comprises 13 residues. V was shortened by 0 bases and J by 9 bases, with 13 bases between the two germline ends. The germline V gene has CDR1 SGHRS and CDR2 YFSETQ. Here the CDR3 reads CASSLERGWGQYF. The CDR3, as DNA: TGCGCCAGCAGCTTGGAGCGAGGTTGGGGGCAGTACTTC.

The CDR3 nucleotides read TGCGCCAGCCAACAGGGGAAGGACGAAAAACTGTTTTTT. It translates to CASQQGKDEKLFF. V and J are TRBV5-1 and TRBJ1-4; 7 nucleotides align to TRBD1. Germline CDR1 reads SGHRS; CDR2 reads YFSETQ. Unmatched junction bases numbered 8, after V lost 7 bases and J lost 8 bases. The length of the CDR3 is 13 residues.

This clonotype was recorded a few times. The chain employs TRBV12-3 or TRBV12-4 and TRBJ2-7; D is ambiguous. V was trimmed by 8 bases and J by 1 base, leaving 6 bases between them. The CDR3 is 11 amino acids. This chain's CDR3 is CASGTSYEQYF. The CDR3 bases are TGTGCCAGCGGAACTTCCTACGAGCAGTACTTC.

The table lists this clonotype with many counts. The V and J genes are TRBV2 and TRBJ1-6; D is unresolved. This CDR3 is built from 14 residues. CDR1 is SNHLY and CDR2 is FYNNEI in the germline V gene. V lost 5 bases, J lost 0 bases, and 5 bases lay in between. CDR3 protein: CASSSSSYNSPLHF. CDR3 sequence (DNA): TGTGCCAGCAGTTCTAGCTCCTATAATTCACCCCTCCACTTT.